This entry describes one T cell receptor (beta chain). Different DNA sequences within this sample yield the same CDR3. V dropped 4 bases and J dropped 6 bases, with 8 bases sitting between them. This CDR3 contains 12 residues. CDR1 and CDR2 (germline): KGHDR, SFDVKD. The source of the sample is a study of blood T cell repertoires in COVID-19. Across the study: Collection of acute and convalescent COVID-19 samples took place in the United States, Italy and Spain. T cells, B-cell-depleted T cells, or PBMCs provided the cDNA or gDNA that served as material.

Only in-frame clones appear in the TCRdb table, and some are missing; sequencing was by immunoSEQ multiplex PCR. The data show under 350,000 clones, with around 85% seen just once and roughly 7.8% held by the top ten. V gene TRBV24-1 combines with J gene TRBJ1-2; a possible D gene is TRBD1 (6 bases). The sequence was obtained from a human donor in a cohort sampled during active COVID-19. Sequencing was carried out using peripheral blood. CDR3 in amino acids: CATSDQGNGYTF. The CDR3 nucleotides are TGTGCCACCAGTGACCAGGGGAATGGCTACACCTTC.